This T cell receptor beta chain was identified in a study of T cell responses to AZD1222 COVID-19 vaccine. Study-wide results and caveats: Repertoire sampling was restricted to post-peak T cell response timepoints.

Notes on this clone: The target antigen is unknown.

Sequencing used immunoSEQ multiplex PCR; TCRdb keeps in-frame clones, though not all of them. Seen here are under 75,000 clones, approximately 84% observed once, and the top ten hold 15% to 20%. The clonotype comes from an adult in good health. The input for sequencing was peripheral blood, taken on day 0 of AZD1222 vaccination.

CDR3 region: CASSYGTGGADTQYF. CDR3 bases: TGTGCCAGCAGTTACGGGACAGGGGGCGCAGATACGCAGTATTTT. V usage is TRBV6-5 and J usage is TRBJ2-3, with 12 nucleotides matching TRBD1. Losses at the gene ends were 2 bases for V and 4 bases for J; bases not matched to a gene: 1. The CDR3 is 15 amino acids. Germline V gene data show CDR1 as MNHEY and CDR2 as SVGAGI.